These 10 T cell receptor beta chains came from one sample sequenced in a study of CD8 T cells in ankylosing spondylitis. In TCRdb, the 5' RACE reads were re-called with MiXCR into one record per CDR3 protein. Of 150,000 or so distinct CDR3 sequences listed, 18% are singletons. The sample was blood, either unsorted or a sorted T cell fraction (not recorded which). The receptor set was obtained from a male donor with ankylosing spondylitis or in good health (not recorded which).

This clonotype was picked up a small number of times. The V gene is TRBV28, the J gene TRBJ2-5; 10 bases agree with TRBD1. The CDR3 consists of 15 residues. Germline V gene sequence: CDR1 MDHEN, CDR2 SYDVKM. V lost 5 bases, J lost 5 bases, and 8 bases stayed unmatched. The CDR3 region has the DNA TGTGCCAGCAGTACGAGGGACAGGGGATCCGAGACCCAGTACTTC. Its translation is CASSTRDRGSETQYF.

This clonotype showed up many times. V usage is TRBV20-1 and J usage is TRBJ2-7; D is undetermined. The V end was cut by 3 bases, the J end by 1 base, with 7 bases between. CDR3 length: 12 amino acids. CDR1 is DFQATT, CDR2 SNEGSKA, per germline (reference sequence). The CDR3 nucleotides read TGCAGTGCTAGGGACCCATCCTACGAGCAGTACTTC. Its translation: CSARDPSYEQYF.

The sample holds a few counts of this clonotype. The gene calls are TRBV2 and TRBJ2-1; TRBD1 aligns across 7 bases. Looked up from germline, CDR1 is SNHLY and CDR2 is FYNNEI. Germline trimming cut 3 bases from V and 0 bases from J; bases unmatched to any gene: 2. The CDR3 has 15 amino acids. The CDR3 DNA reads TGTGCCAGCAGTGAGGGACAGTTCTCCTACAATGAGCAGTTCTTC. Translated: CASSEGQFSYNEQFF.

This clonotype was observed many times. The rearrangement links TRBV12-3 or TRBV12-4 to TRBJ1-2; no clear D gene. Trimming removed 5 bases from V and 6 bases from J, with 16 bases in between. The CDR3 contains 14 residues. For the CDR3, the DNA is TGTGCCAGCAGTCTTTCCATGGGGAATGATGGCTACACCTTC. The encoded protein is CASSLSMGNDGYTF.

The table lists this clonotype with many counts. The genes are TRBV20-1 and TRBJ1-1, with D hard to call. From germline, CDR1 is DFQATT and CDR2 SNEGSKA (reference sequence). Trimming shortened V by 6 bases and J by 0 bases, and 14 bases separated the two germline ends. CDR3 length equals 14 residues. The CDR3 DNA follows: TGCAGTGCACCGAACCGACACCTGAACACTGAAGCTTTCTTT. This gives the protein CSAPNRHLNTEAFF.

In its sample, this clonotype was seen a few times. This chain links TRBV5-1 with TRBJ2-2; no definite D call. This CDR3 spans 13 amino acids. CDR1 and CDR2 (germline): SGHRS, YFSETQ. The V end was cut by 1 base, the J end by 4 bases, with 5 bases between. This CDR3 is CASSLQSTGELFF. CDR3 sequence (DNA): TGCGCCAGCAGCTTGCAAAGCACCGGGGAGCTGTTTTTT.

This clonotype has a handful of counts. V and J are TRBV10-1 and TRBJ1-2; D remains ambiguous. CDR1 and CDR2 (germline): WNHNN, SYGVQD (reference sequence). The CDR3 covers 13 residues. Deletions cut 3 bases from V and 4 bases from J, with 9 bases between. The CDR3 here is CASSDYSSYGYTF. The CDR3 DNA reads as TGCGCCAGCAGTGATTACAGCAGCTATGGCTACACCTTC.

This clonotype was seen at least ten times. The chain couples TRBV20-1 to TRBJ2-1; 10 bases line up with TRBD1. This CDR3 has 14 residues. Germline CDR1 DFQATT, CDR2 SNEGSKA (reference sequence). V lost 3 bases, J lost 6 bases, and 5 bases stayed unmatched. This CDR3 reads CSAREDRGINEQFF. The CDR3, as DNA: TGCAGTGCTAGGGAGGACAGGGGGATCAATGAGCAGTTCTTC.

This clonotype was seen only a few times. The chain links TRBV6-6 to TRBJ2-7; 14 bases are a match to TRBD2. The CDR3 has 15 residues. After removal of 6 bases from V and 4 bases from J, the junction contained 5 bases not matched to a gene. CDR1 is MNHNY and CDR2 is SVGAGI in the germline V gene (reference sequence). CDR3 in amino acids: CASSQGLAGGYEQYF. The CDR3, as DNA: TGTGCCAGCAGCCAAGGACTAGCGGGAGGTTACGAGCAGTACTTC.

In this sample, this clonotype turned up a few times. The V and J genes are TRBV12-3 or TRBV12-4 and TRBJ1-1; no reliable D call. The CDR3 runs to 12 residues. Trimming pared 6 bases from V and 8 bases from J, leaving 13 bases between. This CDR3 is CASSSGPLEAFF. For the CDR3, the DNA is TGTGCCAGCAGCTCAGGTCCCCTGGAAGCTTTCTTT.